The T cell receptor beta chain described here comes from a study of vaccination and CD4 T cells after COVID-19. Study-wide background: Median time from second vaccine dose to sampling was roughly 76 days (14 to 241). The study, taken as a whole, reports: The study found median SARS-CoV-2-reactive clonotypes rising from about 22 to 38, not significantly. Only after vaccination were a median approximately 86% of convalescents' reactive clones seen. Spike mono-reactive clones accounted for 304 of the 307 vaccine-specific clones found in convalescent patients.

V was clipped by 5 bases and J by 3 bases, with 14 bases between them. Germline V gives CDR1 SGHRS, CDR2 YFSETQ. The CDR3 loop spans 14 amino acids. TCRdb re-analysed the PCR reads in MiXCR, keeping a single row per CDR3 protein. The sample holds 20,000 to 25,000 distinct CDR3 sequences, roughly 64% seen once. Details on this clonotype: Its antigen remains unknown.

This TCR was recovered from a human donor who had recovered from COVID-19. The chain couples TRBV5-1 to TRBJ1-1, with a tentative D call TRBD1 (6 bases). The material was CD4+ T cells from blood, obtained before SARS-CoV-2 vaccination. The chain's CDR3 is CASRPHRVDTEAFF. CDR3 DNA: TGCGCCAGCAGGCCTCACAGGGTCGACACTGAAGCTTTCTTT.